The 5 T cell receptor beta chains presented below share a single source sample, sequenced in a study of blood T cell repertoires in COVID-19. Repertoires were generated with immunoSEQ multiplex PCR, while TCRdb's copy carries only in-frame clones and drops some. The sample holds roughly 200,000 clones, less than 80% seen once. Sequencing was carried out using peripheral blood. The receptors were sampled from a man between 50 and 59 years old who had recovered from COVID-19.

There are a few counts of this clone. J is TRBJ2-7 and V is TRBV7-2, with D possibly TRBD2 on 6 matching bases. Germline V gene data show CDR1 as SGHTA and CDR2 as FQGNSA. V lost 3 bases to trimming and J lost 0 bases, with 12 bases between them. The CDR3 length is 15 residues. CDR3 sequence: CASSFRGTASYEQYF. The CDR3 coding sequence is TGTGCCAGCAGCTTTCGCGGGACCGCCTCCTACGAGCAGTACTTC.

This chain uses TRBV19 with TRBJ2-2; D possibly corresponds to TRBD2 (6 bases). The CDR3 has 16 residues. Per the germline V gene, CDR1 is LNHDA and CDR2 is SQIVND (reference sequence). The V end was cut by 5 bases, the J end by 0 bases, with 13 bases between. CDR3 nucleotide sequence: TGTGCCAGTAGTCCGACTAGACGATCGAACACCGGGGAGCTGTTTTTT. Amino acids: CASSPTRRSNTGELFF.

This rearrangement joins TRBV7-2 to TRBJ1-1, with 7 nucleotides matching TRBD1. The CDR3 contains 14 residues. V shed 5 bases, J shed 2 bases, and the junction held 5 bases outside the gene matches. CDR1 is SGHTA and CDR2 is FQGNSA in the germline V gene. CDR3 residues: CASSVGQFNTEAFF. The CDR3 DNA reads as TGTGCCAGCAGCGTGGGACAGTTCAACACTGAAGCTTTCTTT.

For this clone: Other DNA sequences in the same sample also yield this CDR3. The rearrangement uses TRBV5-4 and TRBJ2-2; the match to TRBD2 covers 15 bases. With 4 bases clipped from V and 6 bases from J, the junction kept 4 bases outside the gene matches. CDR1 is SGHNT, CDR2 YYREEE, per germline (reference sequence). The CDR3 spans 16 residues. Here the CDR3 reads CASSPGLAGGSGELFF. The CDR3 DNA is TGTGCCAGCAGCCCCGGACTAGCGGGAGGGTCCGGGGAGCTGTTTTTT.

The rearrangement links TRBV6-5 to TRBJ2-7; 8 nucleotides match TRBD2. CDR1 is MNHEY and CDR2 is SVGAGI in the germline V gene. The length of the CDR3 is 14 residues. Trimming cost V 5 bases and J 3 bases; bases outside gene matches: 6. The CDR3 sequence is CASSRSGILYEQYF. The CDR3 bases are TGTGCCAGCAGTCGTAGCGGGATTCTCTACGAGCAGTACTTC.